Each of the 7 T cell receptor beta chains below was sequenced from the same sample in a study of T cells in Graves' hyperthyroidism and ophthalmopathy. The source material, RNA transcripts, was used to amplify TCR beta CDR3 regions. First-round RT-PCR with HTBI primers amplified the TCR CDR3 region. Each CDR3 protein gets one entry after TCRdb re-called the multiplex PCR reads with MiXCR. In the table there are roughly 380,000 distinct CDR3 sequences, around 15% of which are singletons. The sample was blood. These receptors all stem from a woman aged 18-29 years with Graves' hyperthyroidism.

On this clonotype itself: Possible read error: a much larger clone is one base away. The chain uses TRBV30 and TRBJ1-6; D ambiguous. The CDR3 spans 13 residues. CDR1 is GTSNPN and CDR2 is SVGIG in the germline V gene (reference sequence). Here the CDR3 DNA reads TGTGCCTGGCGTGTACTGGCAGATTCACCCCTCCACTTT. Its translation: CAWRVLADSPLHF.

This clonotype was found many times. V and J are TRBV27 and TRBJ2-1; D remains unclear. Germline-derived CDR1 and CDR2 are MNHEY and SMNVEV (reference sequence). The germline V and J ends were trimmed by 3 bases and 7 bases, with 10 bases remaining between them. The CDR3 has 13 residues. The CDR3 DNA reads TGTGCCAGCAGTTTGTCGCCTGTTAATGAGCAGTTCTTC. Translating gives CASSLSPVNEQFF.

This clonotype was found many times. This chain links TRBV18 with TRBJ1-1; no clear D. The CDR3 covers 16 residues. Germline values: CDR1 KGHSH, CDR2 LQKENI. V was pared by 3 bases and J by 2 bases, with 16 bases between. The DNA of the CDR3 is TGTGCCAGCTCACCGCCCTCCCGGCAGCTAAACACTGAAGCTTTCTTT. Its translation is CASSPPSRQLNTEAFF. Looking up the rest from reference TRBV18 and TRBJ1-1 gives the full variable domain: NAGVMQNPRHLVRRRGQEARLRCSPMKGHSHVYWYRQLPEEGLKFMVYLQKENIIDESGMPKERFSAEFPKEGPSILRIQQVVRGDSAAYFCASSPPSRQLNTEAFFGQGTRLTVV.

In its sample, this clonotype was seen many times. The DNA for the CDR3 is TGTGCCTGCGCAGCGTTAGGTTGGGACAATGAGCAGTTCTTC. Its translation: CACAALGWDNEQFF. The chain recombines TRBV28 with TRBJ2-1; the D is unclear. V was shortened by 11 bases and J by 5 bases, with 19 bases between the two germline ends. The CDR3 length is 14 residues. Germline-derived CDR1 and CDR2 are MDHEN and SYDVKM.

The chain links TRBV25-1 to TRBJ2-1, with TRBD1 matching over 8 bases. This CDR3 is 14 amino acids long. Germline V gene lookup returns CDR1 MGHDK and CDR2 SYGVNS. The junction had 4 bases not matched to a gene; V was cut back by 3 bases and J by 6 bases. The DNA for the CDR3 is TGTGCCAGCAGTGATCAGGGGGCGTTCAATGAGCAGTTCTTC. Residues: CASSDQGAFNEQFF.

This clonotype was counted a few times. V gene TRBV20-1 combines with J gene TRBJ2-5; D may be TRBD1 or TRBD2 (5 bases each). Trimming took 7 bases from V and 2 from J, leaving 14 bases between them. The CDR3 runs to 13 residues. Germline V gene data show CDR1 as DFQATT and CDR2 as SNEGSKA (reference sequence). The CDR3 DNA is TGCAGTGTCCCCGGGGCTTCACAAGAGACCCAGTACTTC. It specifies CSVPGASQETQYF.

The chain has TRBV7-9 and TRBJ2-1, with 11 bases that match TRBD2. Germline assignment: CDR1 SEHNR and CDR2 FQNEAQ (reference sequence). The length of the CDR3 is 17 residues. V shed 1 base, J shed 4 bases, and the junction held 6 bases outside the gene matches. For the CDR3, the DNA is TGTGCCAGCAGCTTAGGTACTAGCGGGAGATTGTACAATGAGCAGTTCTTC. Translating gives CASSLGTSGRLYNEQFF.